A single sample gave rise to the 18 T cell receptor beta chains below, sequenced in a study of T cell responses to AZD1222 COVID-19 vaccine. The data were produced by immunoSEQ multiplex PCR, yet TCRdb's version contains in-frame clones alone and is incomplete. The table lists 150,000 to 200,000 clones, approximately 90% of them singletons. Source: peripheral blood, taken on day 0 of AZD1222 vaccination. The receptor set was obtained from an adult in good health.

The chain couples TRBV27 to TRBJ1-2; D remains unclear. Germline assignment: CDR1 MNHEY and CDR2 SMNVEV (reference sequence). The CDR3 runs to 13 residues. Trimming stripped 6 bases from V and 2 bases from J, with 10 bases between. The CDR3 here is CASRLGINYGYTF. CDR3 coding DNA: TGTGCCAGCAGACTCGGGATCAACTATGGCTACACCTTC.

This chain joins TRBV19 and TRBJ2-7; TRBD1 matches 8 bases. Per germline, CDR1 LNHDA and CDR2 SQIVND (reference sequence). CDR3 length equals 15 residues. Unmatched junction bases numbered 10, after V lost 2 bases and J lost 7 bases. The CDR3 coding sequence is TGTGCCAGTAGTATACCCGGACAGGGTTGGGGAGAGCAGTACTTC. It codes for CASSIPGQGWGEQYF.

In DNA form, the CDR3 reads TGCAGCGTTGTCACAGGGGATAGCAATCAGCCCCAGCATTTT. Its translation: CSVVTGDSNQPQHF. This chain joins TRBV29-1 and TRBJ1-5; the match to TRBD1 covers 7 bases. This CDR3 has 14 residues. V lost 4 bases, J lost 0 bases, and 3 bases stayed unmatched. Germline V gene lookup returns CDR1 SQVTM and CDR2 ANQGSEA.

V and J are TRBV18 and TRBJ2-4; weak D call: TRBD2 (5 bases). Germline V gene data show CDR1 as KGHSH and CDR2 as LQKENI. There are 18 residues in the CDR3. Trimming pared 2 bases from V and 0 bases from J, leaving 17 bases between. CDR3 sequence (DNA): TGTGCCAGCTCACCATCAAATTCGCCGGGAAGAGCCAAAAACATTCAGTACTTC. It is translated as CASSPSNSPGRAKNIQYF. The whole variable domain, remainder taken from reference TRBV18 and TRBJ2-4, is NAGVMQNPRHLVRRRGQEARLRCSPMKGHSHVYWYRQLPEEGLKFMVYLQKENIIDESGMPKERFSAEFPKEGPSILRIQQVVRGDSAAYFCASSPSNSPGRAKNIQYFGAGTRLSVL.

This clone has just a few counts. This chain links TRBV27 with TRBJ1-6, with TRBD1 matching 7 bases. The V and J ends lost 6 bases and 1 base, in that order; junction bases with no gene match: 9. Germline V gives CDR1 MNHEY, CDR2 SMNVEV (reference sequence). This CDR3 is 17 amino acids long. The CDR3 nucleotides are TGTGCCAGCAGGGCGTTACAGGGGTGGTCCTATAATTCACCCCTCCACTTT. Amino acid sequence: CASRALQGWSYNSPLHF.

This clone was observed once. The chain employs TRBV9 and TRBJ2-4, with 7 bases lining up with TRBD2. V dropped 0 bases and J dropped 10; count of bases not matched to a gene: 1. The CDR3 consists of 12 residues. The germline V gene has CDR1 SGDLS and CDR2 YYNGEE. The CDR3 coding sequence is TGTGCCAGCAGCGTAGGGGGAGGGATTCAGTACTTC. This encodes CASSVGGGIQYF.

This chain links TRBV30 with TRBJ2-3; D gene uncertain. This CDR3 has 14 residues. Trimming removed 2 bases at V and 4 bases at J, with 13 bases between. CDR1 GTSNPN and CDR2 SVGIG come from the germline V gene (reference sequence). The DNA for the CDR3 is TGTGCCTGGAGTAGCGTCCTGCCCCCAGATACGCAGTATTTT. It yields the protein CAWSSVLPPDTQYF.

The genes are TRBV3-1 (or the pseudogene TRBV3-2) and TRBJ1-2; the D gene is possibly TRBD1 (6 bases). V was cut by 4 bases and J by 8 bases, with 11 bases left in between. The CDR3 consists of 12 residues. The V gene's germline CDR1 is LGHDT and CDR2 YNNKEL (reference sequence). The CDR3 spells CASSPSRGGYTF. CDR3 bases: TGTGCCAGCAGCCCCTCCAGGGGCGGCTACACCTTC.

The CDR3 sequence: CASSPLGGAVGNTIYF. The CDR3 DNA is TGTGCCAGCAGCCCCTTAGGGGGTGCGGTAGGAAACACCATATATTTT. The chain uses TRBV11-2 and TRBJ1-3; D possibly corresponds to TRBD1 (6 bases). Germline V gene sequence: CDR1 SGHAT, CDR2 FQNNGV. V lost 5 bases and J 4 bases, leaving 18 bases between the germline ends. CDR3 length: 16 residues.

This chain joins TRBV11-3 and TRBJ2-7, with no clear D. V lost 5 bases and J 0 bases, leaving 11 bases between the germline ends. This CDR3 comprises 14 residues. Germline CDR1 is SGHNT and CDR2 is YENEEA. The DNA for the CDR3 is TGTGCCAGCAGCCTTTCTGGACCCTCCTACGAGCAGTACTTC. Its translation: CASSLSGPSYEQYF.

The chain links TRBV4-1 to TRBJ2-1; TRBD2 matches 9 bases. The ends lost 0 bases at V and 7 bases at J; junction bases unmatched: 10. The CDR3 has 17 residues. The germline CDR1 and CDR2 sequences are MGHRA and YSYEKL. The DNA of the CDR3 is TGCGCCAGCAGCCAAGATCGAGCTAGCGGGGAAGTAAATGAGCAGTTCTTC. It translates to CASSQDRASGEVNEQFF.

V and J are TRBV3-1 (or the pseudogene TRBV3-2) and TRBJ2-5; possible D gene TRBD1, 7 bases. Trimming shortened V by 0 bases and J by 2 bases, and 13 bases separated the two germline ends. From germline, CDR1 is LGHDT and CDR2 YNNKEL (reference sequence). The CDR3 contains 16 residues. The CDR3 reads CASSQEGPGGQETQYF. CDR3 DNA: TGTGCCAGCAGCCAAGAGGGGCCAGGGGGGCAAGAGACCCAGTACTTC.

The chain has TRBV24-1 and TRBJ1-5; no firm D call. This CDR3 contains 13 residues. V dropped 8 bases and J dropped 3 bases, with 10 bases sitting between them. Per germline, CDR1 KGHDR and CDR2 SFDVKD. The CDR3 protein is CATMGEVNQPQHF. The CDR3 DNA reads TGTGCCACCATGGGCGAGGTCAATCAGCCCCAGCATTTT.

This chain connects TRBV11-3 to TRBJ2-7, with D maybe TRBD1 (5 bases). V shed 3 bases and J shed 4 bases, with 10 bases lying between them. Germline values: CDR1 SGHNT, CDR2 YENEEA. This CDR3 contains 13 residues. This CDR3 reads CASSFRTTYEQYF. The DNA for the CDR3 is TGTGCCAGCAGCTTCAGGACAACGTACGAGCAGTACTTC.

The V call is TRBV2, the J call TRBJ1-1, with a weak D call TRBD1 (6 bases). V shed 4 bases and J shed 2 bases, with 14 bases lying between them. Germline lookup yields CDR1 SNHLY and CDR2 FYNNEI. The CDR3 is 15 residues long. Here the CDR3 reads CASSGGRQDNTEAFF. The CDR3 coding sequence is TGTGCCAGCAGTGGGGGGAGACAGGATAACACTGAAGCTTTCTTT.

This chain uses TRBV14 with TRBJ1-1; D not certain. The CDR3 is made up of 15 amino acids. Germline assignment: CDR1 SGHDN and CDR2 FVKESK. With 0 bases removed from V and 0 bases from J, the gap between germline ends came to 8 bases. CDR3 in amino acids: CASSQDGRLNTEAFF. DNA of the CDR3: TGTGCCAGCAGCCAAGATGGACGGCTGAACACTGAAGCTTTCTTT.

V and J are TRBV6-5 and TRBJ1-2, with 10 bases identical to TRBD1. Losses at the gene ends were 6 bases for V and 8 bases for J; bases not matched to a gene: 12. The CDR3 has 15 residues. Germline values: CDR1 MNHEY, CDR2 SVGAGI. In nucleotides, the CDR3 is TGTGCCAGCAGAGAGGGTGGGACAGGGGATAGAGGCTACACCTTC. Translated, it gives CASREGGTGDRGYTF.

This chain joins TRBV1 and TRBJ2-3; the table's TRBD2 call for D was not verified on the DNA. TRBV1 is deemed a pseudogene. This CDR3 has 16 residues. CDR3 in DNA: TGCACCAGCCGGGACGGACTAGCGGGGAACACAGATACGCAGTATTTT. It codes for CTSRDGLAGNTDTQYF.